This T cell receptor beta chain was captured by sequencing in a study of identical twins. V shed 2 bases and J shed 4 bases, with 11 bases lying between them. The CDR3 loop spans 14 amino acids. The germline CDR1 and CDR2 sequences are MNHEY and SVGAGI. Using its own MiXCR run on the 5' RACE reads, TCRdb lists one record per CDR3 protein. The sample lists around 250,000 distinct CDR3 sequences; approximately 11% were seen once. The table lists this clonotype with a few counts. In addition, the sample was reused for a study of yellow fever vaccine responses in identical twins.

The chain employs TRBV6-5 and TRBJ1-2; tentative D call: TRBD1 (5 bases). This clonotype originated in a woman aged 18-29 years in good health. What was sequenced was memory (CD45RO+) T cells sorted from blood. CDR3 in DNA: TGTGCCAGCAGTTACCGAGCGGGGGGCTATGGCTACACCTTC. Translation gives CASSYRAGGYGYTF.